What follows are 9 T cell receptor beta chains derived from one specimen sequenced in a study of OX40 agonist ivuxolimab in advanced cancers. The data were produced by immunoSEQ multiplex PCR, yet TCRdb's version contains in-frame clones alone and is incomplete. This sample has approximately 74,000 clones, with 75% to 95% found just once. Specimen: CD4+ or CD8+ T cells sorted from blood, collected in a trial of the OX40 agonist ivuxolimab. Receptor source: an adult with an advanced solid tumor such as melanoma, head and neck, liver or kidney cancer.

The chain combines TRBV7-9 with TRBJ1-2, with TRBD1 as a possible D gene (5 bases). This CDR3 has 13 amino acids. V lost 10 bases and J 8 bases, leaving 20 bases between the germline ends. CDR1 and CDR2 from the germline V gene are SEHNR and FQNEAQ (reference sequence). CDR3 DNA: TGTGCCACCGGGGGAGAGGCTACGAGGGGCTACACCTTC. It specifies CATGGEATRGYTF.

The chain links TRBV6-5 to TRBJ1-6; D uncertain. Deletions cut 4 bases from V and 8 bases from J, with 9 bases between. CDR3 size: 13 residues. Germline V gene lookup returns CDR1 MNHEY and CDR2 SVGAGI. The CDR3 loop is CASSSALYSPLHF. The CDR3 nucleotides read TGTGCCAGCAGTTCTGCCTTATATTCACCCCTCCACTTT.

This clone has only a few counts. This chain links TRBV6-1 with TRBJ2-4, with no clear D. This CDR3 spans 13 amino acids. Trimming left V 0 bases short and J 2 bases short, with 2 bases between. Germline assignment: CDR1 MNHNS and CDR2 SASEGT. The CDR3: CASSEATKNIQYF. CDR3 sequence (DNA): TGTGCCAGCAGTGAAGCAACCAAAAACATTCAGTACTTC.

The chain employs TRBV4-2 and TRBJ2-7; D is uncertain. V lost 1 base to trimming and J lost 2 bases, with 12 bases between them. Germline loops: CDR1 LGHNA, CDR2 YNFKEQ. The CDR3 length is 15 residues. CDR3 sequence: CASSQGVLLPYEQYF. The CDR3, as DNA: TGTGCCAGCAGCCAAGGGGTACTCCTACCCTACGAGCAGTACTTC.

The gene calls are TRBV6-5 and TRBJ2-7, with TRBD2 identical over 9 bases. The trim removed 5 bases at V and 4 bases at J, leaving 9 bases unmatched. Per the germline V gene, CDR1 is MNHEY and CDR2 is SVGAGI. The CDR3 sequence is 15 residues long. CDR3 nucleotides: TGTGCCAGCAGTACACAGCGGGAGGCCGGGTACGAGCAGTACTTC. It yields the protein CASSTQREAGYEQYF.

This clone was seen a single time. CDR3 sequence reads: CASSYSRDEQFF. For the CDR3, the DNA is TGTGCCAGCAGCTACAGCAGGGATGAGCAGTTCTTC. The chain carries TRBV7-3 and TRBJ2-1; a possible D gene is TRBD1 (5 bases). V lost 4 bases, J lost 8 bases, and 9 bases lay in between. CDR3 size: 12 residues. Germline values: CDR1 SGHTA, CDR2 FQGTGA.

This chain's CDR3 is CASSPDRSRLAQDTQYF. Written as DNA, the CDR3 is TGTGCCAGCAGCCCCGACAGGTCCCGACTAGCTCAGGATACGCAGTATTTT. The chain combines TRBV7-9 with TRBJ2-3, with D possibly TRBD2 on 7 matching bases. Per germline, CDR1 SEHNR and CDR2 FQNEAQ (reference sequence). V was pared by 5 bases and J by 6 bases, with 24 bases between. The CDR3 consists of 17 residues.

This chain links TRBV6-1 with TRBJ2-3; 10 bases are a match to TRBD2. Germline V gene sequence: CDR1 MNHNS, CDR2 SASEGT. CDR3 length equals 15 residues. The trim removed 6 bases at V and 2 bases at J, leaving 5 bases unmatched. The CDR3 protein is CASSWTSGYTDTQYF. Written as DNA, the CDR3 is TGTGCCAGCAGCTGGACTAGCGGTTACACAGATACGCAGTATTTT.

The rearrangement links TRBV6-4 to TRBJ2-2; a possible D gene is TRBD1 (5 bases). From germline, CDR1 is MRHNA and CDR2 SNTAGT. V dropped 4 bases and J dropped 6 bases, with 12 bases sitting between them. The CDR3 totals 14 residues. The CDR3 sequence is CASSGFRGSGELFF. In DNA form, the CDR3 reads TGTGCCAGCAGTGGATTTAGGGGATCCGGGGAGCTGTTTTTT.